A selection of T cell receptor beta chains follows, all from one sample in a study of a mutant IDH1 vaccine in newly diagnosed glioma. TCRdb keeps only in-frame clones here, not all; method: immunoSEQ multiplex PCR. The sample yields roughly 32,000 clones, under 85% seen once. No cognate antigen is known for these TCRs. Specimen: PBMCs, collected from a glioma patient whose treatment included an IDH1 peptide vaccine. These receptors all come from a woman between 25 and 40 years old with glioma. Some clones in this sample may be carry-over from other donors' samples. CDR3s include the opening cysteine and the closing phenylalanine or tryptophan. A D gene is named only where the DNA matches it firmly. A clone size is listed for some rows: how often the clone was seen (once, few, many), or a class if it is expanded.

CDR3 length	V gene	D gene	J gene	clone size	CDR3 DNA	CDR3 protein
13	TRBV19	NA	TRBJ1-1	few	TGTGCCAGTAGTATAGCGCTGAACACTGAAGCTTTCTTT	CASSIALNTEAFF
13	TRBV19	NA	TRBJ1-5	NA	TGTGCCAGTAGTCCGGGGGTCTATCAGCCCCAGCATTTT	CASSPGVYQPQHF
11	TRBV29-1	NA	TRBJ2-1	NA	TGCAGCGTTACCGACCGGGGTGAGCAGTTCTTC	CSVTDRGEQFF
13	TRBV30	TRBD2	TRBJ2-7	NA	TGTGCCTGGAACGCGGGGGGGTCCTACGAGCAGTACTTC	CAWNAGGSYEQYF
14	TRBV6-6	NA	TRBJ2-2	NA	TGTGCCAGCAGTTACAACTCGAACACCGGGGAGCTGTTTTTT	CASSYNSNTGELFF
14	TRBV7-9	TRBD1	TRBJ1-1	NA	TGTGCCAGCAGCAACCAAAACAGGGGGGAGGGAGCTTTCTTT	CASSNQNRGEGAFF
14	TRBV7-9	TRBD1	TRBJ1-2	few	TGTGCCAGCAGCTGGGACAGGGGGGCGGATGGCTACACCTTC	CASSWDRGADGYTF
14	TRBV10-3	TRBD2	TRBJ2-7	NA	TGTGCCATCAGTGTCTCTGCGGGAGCTGCCGAGCAGTACTTC	CAISVSAGAAEQYF
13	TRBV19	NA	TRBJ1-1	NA	TGTGCCAGTAGGAGGGGATCCAACACTGAAGCTTTCTTT	CASRRGSNTEAFF
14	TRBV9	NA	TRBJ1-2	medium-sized	TGTGCCAGCAGCGCTGCCAGGGAAAACTATGGCTACACCTTC	CASSAARENYGYTF
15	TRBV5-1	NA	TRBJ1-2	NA	TGCGCCAGCAGCTTTGATAAATTCGGGGGTCCCGACTACACCTTC	CASSFDKFGGPDYTF
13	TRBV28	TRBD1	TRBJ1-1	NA	TGTGCCAGCATTACAGGGGGCGCAGCCGAAGCTTTCTTT	CASITGGAAEAFF
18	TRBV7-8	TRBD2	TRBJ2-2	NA	TGTGCCAGCAGCTTAGGGCTAGCGGGGGTGACGAACACCGGGGAGCTGTTTTTT	CASSLGLAGVTNTGELFF
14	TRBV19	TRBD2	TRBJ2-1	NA	TGTGCCAGTGCCGGGACTAGCGGGAGGTCTGAGCAGTTCTTC	CASAGTSGRSEQFF
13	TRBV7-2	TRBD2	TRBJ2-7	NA	TGTGCCAGCTCGAGACTAGCTCAATACGAGCAGTACTTC	CASSRLAQYEQYF